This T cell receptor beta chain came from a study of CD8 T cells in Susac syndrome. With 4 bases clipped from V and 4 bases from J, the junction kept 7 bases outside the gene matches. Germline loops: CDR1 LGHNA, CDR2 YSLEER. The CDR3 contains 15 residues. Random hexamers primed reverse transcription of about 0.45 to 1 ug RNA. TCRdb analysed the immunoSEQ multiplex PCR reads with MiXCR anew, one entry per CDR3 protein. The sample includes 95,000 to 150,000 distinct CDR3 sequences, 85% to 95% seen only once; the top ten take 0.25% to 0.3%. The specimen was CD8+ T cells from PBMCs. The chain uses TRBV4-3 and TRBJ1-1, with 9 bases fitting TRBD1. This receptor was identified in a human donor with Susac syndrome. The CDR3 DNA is TGCGCCAGCAGCCCCCGGGGACAGGGCGTCACTGAAGCTTTCTTT. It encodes CASSPRGQGVTEAFF.